A selection of T cell receptor beta chains follows, all from one sample in a study of shared clonotypes between healthy human individuals. Some clones are missing from TCRdb's copy, which holds only in-frame ones; the method was immunoSEQ multiplex PCR. Of about 730,000 clones detected, roughly two thirds appear once; the ten largest clones hold approximately 1.7%. Sequenced input: memory CD4+ T cells sorted from blood. All receptors come from a woman aged 25 to 45 in good health. Both conserved end residues are part of each CDR3. The D gene is left open where the match is weak. Size tells how often a clone was seen (once, few, many) or the class of an expanded clone, and some rows leave it out.

>.|TRBD2|TRBJ2-1|TRBV11-3
CASSLGLAGGDEQFF
TGTGCCAGCAGCCTGGGACTAGCGGGGGGGGATGAGCAGTTCTTC
>.|.|TRBJ2-2|TRBV5-4
CASSLGLQNTGELFF
TGTGCCAGCAGCTTGGGACTCCAGAACACCGGGGAGCTGTTTTTT
>.|.|TRBJ2-1|TRBV6-4
CASSEDFGYGEQFF
TGTGCCAGCAGTGAAGATTTTGGTTACGGTGAGCAGTTCTTC
>.|TRBD1|TRBJ1-5|TRBV6-1
CASSASGGANQPQHF
TGTGCCAGCAGCGCATCAGGGGGGGCAAATCAGCCCCAGCATTTT
>.|.|TRBJ1-1|TRBV6-5
CATGGNTEAFF
TGTGCCACTGGGGGGAACACTGAAGCTTTCTTT
>.|TRBD2|TRBJ2-5|TRBV28
CASSETSGSYSETQYF
TGTGCCAGCAGCGAGACTAGCGGGAGTTATTCAGAGACCCAGTACTTC
>.|.|TRBJ2-2|TRBV7-3
CASSLMPTGNTGELFF
TGTGCCAGCAGCTTAATGCCGACAGGGAACACCGGGGAGCTGTTTTTT
>.|.|TRBJ1-4|TRBV4-1
CASSQVAGKTTNEKLFF
TGCGCCAGCAGCCAAGTTGCAGGAAAGACGACTAATGAAAAACTGTTTTTT
>.|.|TRBJ2-3|TRBV4-1
CASSQEFAGASDTQYF
TGCGCCAGCAGCCAAGAGTTTGCGGGCGCCTCAGATACGCAGTATTTT
>few|.|TRBJ2-1|TRBV4-1
CASSPGSGAVRDNEQFF
TGCGCCAGCAGCCCAGGCAGTGGCGCGGTCAGGGACAATGAGCAGTTCTTC
>.|.|TRBJ2-3|TRBV28
CASSFSWKSTDTQYF
TGTGCCAGCAGTTTCTCCTGGAAGTCCACAGATACGCAGTATTTT
>.|TRBD1|TRBJ2-5|TRBV18
CASSPVRTGQETQYF
TGTGCCAGCTCACCCGTCCGGACAGGGCAAGAGACCCAGTACTTC
>.|.|TRBJ2-4|TRBV28
CASSSQRGYIQYF
TGTGCCAGCAGCTCACAAAGGGGATACATTCAGTACTTC
>.|.|TRBJ1-5|TRBV18
CASSDSRDQPQHF
TGTGCCAGCTCAGACAGTCGAGATCAGCCCCAGCATTTT
>.|.|TRBJ1-1|TRBV7-9
CASSQQGNTEAFF
TGTGCCAGCAGTCAACAGGGGAACACTGAAGCTTTCTTT
>.|.|TRBJ2-1|TRBV19
CASSGITGLRLHEQFF
TGTGCCAGTAGTGGGATCACAGGGTTGAGGTTGCATGAGCAGTTCTTC
>.|.|TRBJ2-7|TRBV10-1
CASSAQEGHEQYF
TGCGCCAGCAGTGCACAGGAGGGCCACGAGCAGTACTTC
>once|.|TRBJ2-5|TRBV5-8
CASSLSWVGTETQYF
TGTGCCAGCAGCTTGAGTTGGGTTGGTACGGAGACCCAGTACTTC
>.|TRBD1|TRBJ2-4|TRBV25-1
CASSERTGLTDIQYF
TGTGCCAGCAGTGAGAGGACAGGGTTGACGGACATTCAGTACTTC
>.|.|TRBJ1-4|TRBV6-5
CASSIRPIQAEKLFF
TGTGCCAGCAGTATACGGCCGATTCAGGCTGAAAAACTGTTTTTT
>.|.|TRBJ2-5|TRBV7-2
CASSLLALTAETQYF
TGTGCCAGCAGCTTACTAGCGCTGACCGCCGAGACCCAGTACTTC
>.|.|TRBJ2-2|TRBV12-5
CASGLFGASDTGELFF
TGTGCTAGTGGTTTGTTCGGAGCGTCTGACACCGGGGAGCTGTTTTTT
>.|TRBD2|TRBJ2-1|TRBV4-2
CASSQATSGRVSDNEQFF
TGTGCCAGCAGCCAGGCTACTAGCGGGAGGGTGAGCGACAATGAGCAGTTCTTC
>.|.|TRBJ2-5|TRBV7-9
CASRRDSGGTQYF
TGTGCCAGCAGAAGAGACAGTGGGGGGACCCAGTACTTC
>.|.|TRBJ1-5|TRBV7-9
CASSPSVDQPQHF
TGTGCCAGCAGCCCAAGCGTGGATCAGCCCCAGCATTTT
>.|.|TRBJ1-1|TRBV18
CASSPKISEAFF
TGTGCCAGCTCACCAAAGATAAGTGAAGCTTTCTTT
>few|.|TRBJ1-1|TRBV28
CASGVPQNTEAFF
TGTGCCAGCGGGGTTCCACAGAACACTGAAGCTTTCTTT
>.|TRBD2|TRBJ2-1|TRBV11-3
CASSLSGSSYNEQFF
TGTGCCAGCTCTCTTAGCGGGAGCTCCTACAATGAGCAGTTCTTC
>.|.|TRBJ1-4|TRBV13
CASSRRMGEKLFF
TGTGCCAGCTCGCGGAGGATGGGGGAAAAACTGTTTTTT
>.|.|TRBJ2-3|TRBV27
CASSPFDRDLTDTQYF
TGTGCCAGCAGTCCATTCGACAGGGACTTAACAGATACGCAGTATTTT
>.|.|TRBJ2-5|TRBV5-1
CASRGSGETQYF
TGCGCCAGCAGGGGGTCTGGAGAGACCCAGTACTTC
>.|TRBD2|TRBJ2-2|TRBV5-4
CASSSGTSGHTGELFF
TGTGCCAGCAGCTCTGGGACTAGCGGACACACCGGGGAGCTGTTTTTT
>.|.|TRBJ1-5|TRBV15
CATSRDQQPQHF
TGTGCCACCAGCAGAGACCAACAGCCCCAGCATTTT
>.|.|TRBJ2-1|TRBV1
CTSSEGGLAGVRRVNEQFF
TGCACCAGCAGCGAAGGGGGACTAGCGGGAGTGAGGAGGGTTAATGAGCAGTTCTTC
>.|.|TRBJ1-3|TRBV6-5
CASSYSRPLSGNTIYF
TGTGCCAGCAGTTACTCAAGACCGCTCTCTGGAAACACCATATATTTT
>.|.|TRBJ2-1|TRBV11-3
CASSPGGFRSYNEQFF
TGTGCCAGCAGCCCCGGTGGGTTTCGGTCCTACAATGAGCAGTTCTTC
>few|.|TRBJ2-1|TRBV5-1
CASSLAFNLYNEQFF
TGCGCCAGCAGCTTGGCCTTTAACCTCTACAATGAGCAGTTCTTC
>.|.|TRBJ2-2|TRBV6-6
CASTAGLGGELFF
TGTGCCAGCACTGCCGGGTTGGGCGGGGAGCTGTTTTTT
>.|.|TRBJ2-3|TRBV5-1
CASSPQGTDTQYF
TGCGCCAGCAGCCCGCAGGGGACAGATACGCAGTATTTT
>.|.|TRBJ1-4|TRBV5-8
CASSLSRVRGEKLFF
TGTGCCAGCAGCCTGTCCCGTGTCAGGGGTGAAAAACTGTTTTTT
>.|.|TRBJ2-7|TRBV5-8
CASSLAVRQGRYEQYF
TGTGCCAGCAGCTTGGCCGTTCGGCAGGGAAGATACGAGCAGTACTTC